Shown below are 30 T cell receptor beta chains from a single sample sequenced in a study of blood T cell repertoires in COVID-19 (dated by TCRdb to the early 2020s). The library relied on the immunoSEQ multiplex PCR assay. Here the immuneACCESS table is served through TCRdb, limited to in-frame sequences with V and J called. Missing clones are a known gap in these copies; in checked studies unresolved V genes cover under half, and the rest lacks a known reason. The sample includes fewer than 200,000 clones, with about 85% observed a single time. Of the sample, roughly 1% falls within the top ten clones. The sample was peripheral blood. The receptors shown here come from a man aged 40-50 years with acute or convalescent COVID-19.

This rearrangement joins TRBV19 to TRBJ1-1; D might be TRBD1 (5 bases). CDR1 and CDR2 from the germline V gene are LNHDA and SQIVND (reference sequence). The CDR3 is 14 residues long. V lost 8 bases and J 0 bases, leaving 13 bases between the germline ends. The CDR3 reads CASASGVMNTEAFF. CDR3 nucleotides: TGTGCCAGTGCCTCGGGGGTTATGAACACTGAAGCTTTCTTT.

The chain links TRBV28 to TRBJ2-3, with TRBD2 matching 13 bases. Germline trimming cut 5 bases from V and 4 bases from J; bases unmatched to any gene: 6. Germline loops: CDR1 MDHEN, CDR2 SYDVKM. This CDR3 has 16 amino acids. The CDR3 spells CASSPGLAGVSDTQYF. The DNA of the CDR3 is TGTGCCAGCAGTCCCGGACTAGCGGGGGTATCAGATACGCAGTATTTT.

The rearrangement joins TRBV30 to TRBJ1-2; maybe TRBD1 (5 bases). Germline CDR1 is GTSNPN and CDR2 is SVGIG (reference sequence). The CDR3 runs to 16 residues. V lost 0 bases and J lost 0, with 14 bases in between. CDR3 residues: CAWSVIFGATNYGYTF. The CDR3 region has the DNA TGTGCCTGGAGTGTAATTTTTGGGGCAACTAACTATGGCTACACCTTC.

The CDR3 DNA sequence: TGTGCCAGCAGCTTGGGATTTATTGGGGGCCTCACGAACTATGGCTACACCTTC. Translated, it gives CASSLGFIGGLTNYGYTF. The chain uses TRBV5-5 and TRBJ1-2, with D maybe TRBD1 (6 bases). The CDR3 loop spans 18 amino acids. Trimming pared 0 bases from V and 2 bases from J, leaving 20 bases between. Germline V gene sequence: CDR1 SGHKS, CDR2 YYEKEE (reference sequence).

The chain joins TRBV2 to TRBJ1-6; no clear D. This CDR3 has 16 amino acids. V lost 7 bases, J lost 8 bases, and 21 bases lay in between. The V gene's germline CDR1 is SNHLY and CDR2 FYNNEI. The CDR3 sequence is CASKMRYPRKDSPLHF. CDR3 nucleotides: TGTGCCAGCAAAATGAGGTATCCCCGGAAGGATTCACCCCTCCACTTT.

The gene calls are TRBV5-1 and TRBJ2-5, with D perhaps TRBD1 (6 bases). Germline V gene sequence: CDR1 SGHRS, CDR2 YFSETQ. The CDR3 covers 13 residues. Trimming left V 3 bases short and J 5 bases short, with 11 bases between. The CDR3 protein is CASSSRGDETQYF. For the CDR3, the DNA is TGCGCCAGCAGCTCCAGGGGCGACGAGACCCAGTACTTC. The whole variable domain, remainder taken from reference TRBV5-1 and TRBJ2-5, is KAGVTQTPRYLIKTRGQQVTLSCSPISGHRSVSWYQQTPGQGLQFLFEYFSETQRNKGNFPGRFSGRQFSNSRSEMNVSTLELGDSALYLCASSSRGDETQYFGPGTRLLVL.

The chain recombines TRBV6-5 with TRBJ1-1, with no clear D. Trimming cost V 7 bases and J 4 bases, with 7 bases left between them. Germline CDR1 MNHEY, CDR2 SVGAGI. The CDR3 is 11 amino acids. CDR3 nucleotides: TGTGCCAGCATCTCCGGCACTGAAGCTTTCTTT. Amino acids: CASISGTEAFF.

This chain connects TRBV27 to TRBJ2-3; TRBD1 matches at 8 bases. The CDR3 totals 16 residues. CDR1 is MNHEY, CDR2 SMNVEV, per germline (reference sequence). The ends lost 4 bases at V and 2 bases at J; junction bases unmatched: 8. This CDR3 reads CASSSPGTGVTDTQYF. In nucleotides, the CDR3 is TGTGCCAGCAGTTCTCCCGGGACAGGTGTCACAGATACGCAGTATTTT.

A few counts support this clone. The same CDR3 can be traced to other DNA sequences in this sample. V gene TRBV3-1 (or the pseudogene TRBV3-2) combines with J gene TRBJ1-1; the D is unclear. The CDR3 extends over 14 amino acids. CDR1 is LGHDT, CDR2 YNNKEL, per germline (reference sequence). The V and J ends lost 1 base and 2 bases respectively, with 8 bases between them. CDR3 bases: TGTGCCAGCAGCCAAGTATCGGGTAACACTGAAGCTTTCTTT. As protein: CASSQVSGNTEAFF.

The V call is TRBV5-1, the J call TRBJ2-7; 7 nucleotides agree with TRBD1. J was trimmed by 5 bases and V by 4 bases; bases with no gene match: 6. Germline loops: CDR1 SGHRS, CDR2 YFSETQ. The CDR3 totals 13 residues. The CDR3 DNA reads TGCGCCAGCAGCCCAAGAGGGACAGACGAGCAGTACTTC. Its protein is CASSPRGTDEQYF. Variable domain in full (rest from reference TRBV5-1 and TRBJ2-7): KAGVTQTPRYLIKTRGQQVTLSCSPISGHRSVSWYQQTPGQGLQFLFEYFSETQRNKGNFPGRFSGRQFSNSRSEMNVSTLELGDSALYLCASSPRGTDEQYFGPGTRLTVT.

This chain connects TRBV11-3 to TRBJ2-3; D is perhaps TRBD2 (6 bases). The CDR3 totals 15 residues. Trimming left V 2 bases short and J 4 bases short, with 13 bases between. Germline V gene lookup returns CDR1 SGHNT and CDR2 YENEEA. The CDR3 region is CASSLFGRPADTQYF. The CDR3 DNA is TGTGCCAGCAGCTTATTCGGGAGACCCGCAGATACGCAGTATTTT.

The CDR3 DNA reads TGTGCCAGCAGTCCCAAGGCTTGGGCGAACTATGGCTACACCTTC. Translated: CASSPKAWANYGYTF. This chain connects TRBV6-2 or TRBV6-3 to TRBJ1-2; D ambiguous. Trimming took off 5 bases at V and 2 bases at J, with 15 bases between the two ends. Germline-derived CDR1 and CDR2 are MNHEY and SVGEGT. The CDR3 spans 15 residues.

The V gene is TRBV9, the J gene TRBJ1-3; D gene unclear. From germline, CDR1 is SGDLS and CDR2 YYNGEE. The CDR3 runs to 15 residues. V lost 0 bases, J lost 0 bases, and 7 bases lay in between. The CDR3 here is CASSVVPGSGNTIYF. The DNA of the CDR3 is TGTGCCAGCAGCGTAGTTCCAGGCTCTGGAAACACCATATATTTT.

The J gene is TRBJ2-4, the V gene TRBV6-5; 8 nucleotides agree with TRBD2. After removal of 5 bases from V and 3 bases from J, the junction contained 6 bases not matched to a gene. Per the germline V gene, CDR1 is MNHEY and CDR2 is SVGAGI. The CDR3 extends over 15 amino acids. This CDR3 reads CASSPGGVGKNIQYF. The CDR3 DNA sequence: TGTGCCAGCAGTCCGGGGGGGGTGGGCAAAAACATTCAGTACTTC.

The CDR3 spells CATSTTLQVQLFF. The CDR3 region has the DNA TGTGCCACCAGCACAACCCTACAGGTTCAACTGTTTTTT. The J gene is TRBJ1-4, the V gene TRBV15, with D maybe TRBD1 (5 bases). This CDR3 has 13 amino acids. V was pared by 4 bases and J by 12 bases, with 15 bases between. Germline V gene data show CDR1 as LNHNV and CDR2 as YYDKDF (reference sequence).

This rearrangement joins TRBV7-3 to TRBJ2-3; TRBD2 might be the D (6 bases). This CDR3 has 16 residues. The ends were cut back, 4 bases at V and 4 bases at J, with 18 bases in the middle. CDR1 is SGHTA, CDR2 FQGTGA, per germline. The DNA of the CDR3 is TGTGCCAGCAGCTCTCGAAAGGGAGGTTTCGCAGATACGCAGTATTTT. Amino acid sequence: CASSSRKGGFADTQYF.

Turning to this clone: The identical CDR3 is also encoded by other nucleotide sequences in the sample. The V call is TRBV19, the J call TRBJ1-1; D gene unclear. V was shortened by 6 bases and J by 4 bases, with 6 bases between the two germline ends. CDR1 is LNHDA and CDR2 is SQIVND in the germline V gene (reference sequence). CDR3 length: 11 amino acids. Here the CDR3 reads CASSRGTEAFF. Here the CDR3 DNA reads TGTGCCAGTAGCCGGGGCACTGAAGCTTTCTTT.

V gene TRBV5-1 combines with J gene TRBJ1-1; a weak D match, TRBD1 (5 bases). The CDR3 totals 15 residues. Germline V CDR1 and CDR2: SGHRS, YFSETQ. V lost 2 bases, J lost 0 bases, and 11 bases lay in between. The CDR3 DNA reads as TGCGCCAGCAGCTTACAGGTGGACATGAACACTGAAGCTTTCTTT. Amino acid sequence: CASSLQVDMNTEAFF.

The CDR3 DNA follows: TGTGCCAGCTCATCCGGGACAGGAAACACCATATATTTT. Residues: CASSSGTGNTIYF. The V call is TRBV18, the J call TRBJ1-3, with D maybe TRBD1 (6 bases). This CDR3 spans 13 amino acids. Germline V gives CDR1 KGHSH, CDR2 LQKENI. V lost 5 bases, J lost 4 bases, and 9 bases lay in between.

The chain employs TRBV15 and TRBJ2-1, with 10 bases matching TRBD1. This CDR3 has 15 residues. The V gene end was trimmed by 5 bases and the J gene end by 8 bases; junction bases not matched to a gene: 9. Germline V CDR1 and CDR2: LNHNV, YYDKDF (reference sequence). CDR3 sequence: CATSLDRGREHEQFF. CDR3 DNA: TGTGCCACCAGCCTTGACAGGGGGCGAGAACATGAGCAGTTCTTC.

The genes are TRBV7-2 and TRBJ2-7; 7 bases match TRBD1. J gave up 4 bases and V 5 bases, and 8 bases lay outside the gene matches. The CDR3 has 14 amino acids. Germline V gene data show CDR1 as SGHTA and CDR2 as FQGNSA. The CDR3 DNA follows: TGTGCCAGCAGCCCCGGACAGGTTGGGTACGAGCAGTACTTC. Translation gives CASSPGQVGYEQYF.

This chain links TRBV7-3 with TRBJ1-2; TRBD1 matches at 10 bases. Per the germline V gene, CDR1 is SGHTA and CDR2 is FQGTGA. The CDR3 is 15 amino acids. V lost 4 bases, J lost 7 bases, and 9 bases stayed unmatched. The CDR3 nucleotides are TGTGCCAGCAGCTCCCGGGACAGGGGATCGGGTGGCTACACCTTC. Encoded protein: CASSSRDRGSGGYTF.

This chain connects TRBV21-1 to TRBJ1-5; the table assigns TRBD1, which was not confirmed against the DNA. TRBV21-1 is given as a pseudogene. This CDR3 region has 16 residues. The chain's CDR3 is CASSRQGPYSNQPQHF. CDR3 sequence (DNA): TGTGCCAGCAGCAGACAGGGACCTTATAGCAATCAGCCCCAGCATTTT.

The V call is TRBV15, the J call TRBJ2-1; D is ambiguous. Per the germline V gene, CDR1 is LNHNV and CDR2 is YYDKDF (reference sequence). V dropped 6 bases and J dropped 0 bases, with 12 bases sitting between them. This CDR3 region has 15 residues. The CDR3 here is CATSQEFSSYNEQFF. The CDR3, as DNA: TGTGCCACCAGTCAAGAGTTTAGCTCCTACAATGAGCAGTTCTTC.

The genes are TRBV18 and TRBJ1-5; D ambiguous. The V end lost 6 bases, the J end lost 3 bases, and 9 bases lay between the germline ends. This CDR3 spans 13 amino acids. Germline CDR1 and CDR2: KGHSH and LQKENI. The CDR3 bases are TGTGCCAGCTCTGAGGCCCCCAATCAGCCCCAGCATTTT. This translates into CASSEAPNQPQHF.

The chain uses TRBV30 and TRBJ1-2; D is possibly TRBD1 (5 bases). The CDR3 covers 13 residues. The V gene lost 0 bases and the J gene lost 2 bases, with 7 bases spanning the gap. In germline, CDR1 is GTSNPN, CDR2 SVGIG (reference sequence). CDR3 bases: TGTGCCTGGAGTGTAAGGGGCAACTATGGCTACACCTTC. Encoded protein: CAWSVRGNYGYTF.

The chain joins TRBV5-8 to TRBJ1-6; D is uncertain. The germline V gene encodes CDR1 SGHTS and CDR2 YDEGEE. The CDR3 runs to 15 residues. The V end was cut by 0 bases, the J end by 15 bases, with 19 bases between. The CDR3 DNA follows: TGTGCCAGCAGCTTGGTGTTGGGCTGGCGGGTTCACCTCCACTTT. Translated: CASSLVLGWRVHLHF.

This sequence joins TRBV4-2 and TRBJ2-2; 9 bases match TRBD1. Germline V gives CDR1 LGHNA, CDR2 YNFKEQ. Trimming removed 1 base from V and 7 bases from J; junction bases left unmatched: 1. The CDR3 contains 14 residues. The CDR3 sequence: CASSQGQGGGELFF. The CDR3 region has the DNA TGTGCCAGCAGCCAAGGACAGGGGGGCGGGGAGCTGTTTTTT.

V and J are TRBV30 and TRBJ1-2; D unclear. Trimming cost V 2 bases and J 4 bases, with 11 bases left between them. The CDR3 length is 13 residues. The germline V gene encodes CDR1 GTSNPN and CDR2 SVGIG (reference sequence). CDR3 DNA: TGTGCCTGGAGTAACCAGGCAGCCTATGGCTACACCTTC. This codes for CAWSNQAAYGYTF.

The rearrangement uses TRBV5-1 and TRBJ1-6, with TRBD1 as a possible D gene (5 bases). Trimming pared 3 bases from V and 5 bases from J, leaving 15 bases between. CDR1 and CDR2 (germline): SGHRS, YFSETQ. There are 16 residues in the CDR3. The CDR3 loop reads CASSSEPQGDNSPLHF. CDR3 DNA: TGCGCCAGCAGCTCAGAACCCCAGGGTGATAATTCACCCCTCCACTTT.